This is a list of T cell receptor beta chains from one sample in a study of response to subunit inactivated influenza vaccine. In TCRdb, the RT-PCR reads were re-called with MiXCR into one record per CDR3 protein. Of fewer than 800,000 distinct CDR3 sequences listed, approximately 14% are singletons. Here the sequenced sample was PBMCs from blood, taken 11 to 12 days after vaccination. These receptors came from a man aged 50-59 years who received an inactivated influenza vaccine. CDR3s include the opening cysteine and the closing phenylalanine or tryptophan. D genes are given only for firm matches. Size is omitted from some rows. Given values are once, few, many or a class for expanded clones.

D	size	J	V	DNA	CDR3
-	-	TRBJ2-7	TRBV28	TGTGCGTCCCGCTCGGCCTTCCCGGGAGAGCAGTACTTC	CASRSAFPGEQYF
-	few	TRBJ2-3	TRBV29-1	TGCAGCGGGGGGGATACGCAGTATTTT	CSGGDTQYF
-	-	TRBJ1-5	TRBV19	TGTGCCAGTAGTGTACAACCGAGGGGCCCCCATCAGCCCCAGCATTTT	CASSVQPRGPHQPQHF
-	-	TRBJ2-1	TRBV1	TGCACCAGCAGCCCCACGCGGGGGCTTTCCTACAATGAGCAGTTCTTC	CTSSPTRGLSYNEQFF
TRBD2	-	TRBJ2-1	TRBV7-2	TGTGCCAGCAGCTTAGGAAGCGGCGGCGGGGGAAAGTTCTTC	CASSLGSGGGGKFF
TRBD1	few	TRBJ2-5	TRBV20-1	TGCAGTGCAACCTATGACAGGGCCCAAGAGACCCAGTACTTC	CSATYDRAQETQYF
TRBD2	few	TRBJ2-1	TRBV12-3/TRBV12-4	TGTGCCAGCACCGTAGCGGGACGCCTTTACAATGAGCAGTTCTTC	CASTVAGRLYNEQFF
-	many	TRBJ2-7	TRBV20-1	TGCAGTGCTCCCTTCCGGGTGAGGGGCGAGCAGTACTTC	CSAPFRVRGEQYF
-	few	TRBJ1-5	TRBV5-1	TGCGCCAGCAGCTTGGGGGTCGGTCAGCCCCAGCATTTT	CASSLGVGQPQHF
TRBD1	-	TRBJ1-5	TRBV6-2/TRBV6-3	TGTGCCAGCAGTTACCACAGACAGGGAATTGGCAATCAGCCCCAGCATTTT	CASSYHRQGIGNQPQHF
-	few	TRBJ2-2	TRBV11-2	TGTGCCAGCAGCCCCTTCTTTAGCCCTCGCAGGGAGCTGTTTTTT	CASSPFFSPRRELFF
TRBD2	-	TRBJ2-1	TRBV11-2	TGTGCCAGCAGCTTAGATCGCGGGCTAGCGGGGGGGCCAGGTGAGCAGTTCTTC	CASSLDRGLAGGPGEQFF
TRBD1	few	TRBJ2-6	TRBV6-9	TGTGCCACCATCGGGACAGGGTCACCTGGGGCCAACGTCCTGACTTTC	CATIGTGSPGANVLTF
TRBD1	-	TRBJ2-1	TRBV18	TGTGCCAGCTCACCTATATCCCTCTTGAGGGGGCCATACAATGAGCAGTTCTTC	CASSPISLLRGPYNEQFF
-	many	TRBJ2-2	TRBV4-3	TGCGCCAGCAGCCAAGAAACTGGGACCGGGGAGCTGTTTTTT	CASSQETGTGELFF
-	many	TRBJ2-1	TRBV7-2	TGTGCCAGCAGCTTTATGTCCCATGAGCAGTTCTTC	CASSFMSHEQFF
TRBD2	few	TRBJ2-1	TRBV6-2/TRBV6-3	TGTGCCAGCAGCACTTACGGACTAGCGGGAGAGAACAATGAGCAGTTCTTC	CASSTYGLAGENNEQFF
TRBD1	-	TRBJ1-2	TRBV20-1	TGCAGTGCTACAGGGGGCAGAAGTGGCTACACCTTC	CSATGGRSGYTF
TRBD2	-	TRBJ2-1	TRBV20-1	TGCAGTCAGTCGCGGGAGCCCTACAATGAGCAGTTCTTC	CSQSREPYNEQFF
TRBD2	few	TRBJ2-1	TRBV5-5	TGTGCCAGCAGCTTGTCTAGCGGGATAAACAATGAGCAGTTCTTC	CASSLSSGINNEQFF
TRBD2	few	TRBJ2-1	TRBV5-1	TGCGCCAGCAGCCCCCAGCTTTACGGGAGGGCCTACAATGAGCAGTTCTTC	CASSPQLYGRAYNEQFF
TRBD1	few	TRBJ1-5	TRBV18	TGTGCCAGCTCACGACTGACAGGGAGAGGCAATCAGCCCCAGCATTTT	CASSRLTGRGNQPQHF
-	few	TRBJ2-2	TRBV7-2	TGTGCCAGCAGCTCCCCGGTCCTCACCGGGGAGCTGTTTTTT	CASSSPVLTGELFF
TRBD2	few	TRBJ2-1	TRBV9	TGTGCCAGCAGCGTAGAGGGAGCGGGGGCCCACAATGAGCAGTTCTTC	CASSVEGAGAHNEQFF
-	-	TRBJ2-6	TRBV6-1	TGTGCCAGCAGTGAAGGGCCATTTACCGGGGCCAACGTCCTGACTTTC	CASSEGPFTGANVLTF
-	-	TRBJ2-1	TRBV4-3	TGCGCCAGCAGCCAAACCCCACGGACTACCCGGCGGAATGAGCAGTTCTTC	CASSQTPRTTRRNEQFF
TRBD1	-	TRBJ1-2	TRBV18	TGTGCCAGCTCAACAGGGGGCGCCTATGGCTACACCTTC	CASSTGGAYGYTF
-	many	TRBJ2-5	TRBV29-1	TGCAGCGTTCAAGGGGGGGGCGCGGGGACCCAGTACTTC	CSVQGGGAGTQYF
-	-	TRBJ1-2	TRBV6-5	TGTGCCAGCAGTTACTCGAGGGACTTCTATGGCTACACCTTC	CASSYSRDFYGYTF
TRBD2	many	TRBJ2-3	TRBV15	TGTGCCACCAGCAGAGGAACTAGCGGGAGCACAGATACGCAGTATTTT	CATSRGTSGSTDTQYF
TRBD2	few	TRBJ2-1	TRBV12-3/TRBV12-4	TGTGCCAGCAGTGGGACTGGGCGGGGGGTAGTCTACAATGAGCAGTTCTTC	CASSGTGRGVVYNEQFF
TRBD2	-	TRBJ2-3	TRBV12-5	TGTGCTAGTGGTTTGGCAGCGGGACTAGCGGCAGATACGCAGTATTTT	CASGLAAGLAADTQYF
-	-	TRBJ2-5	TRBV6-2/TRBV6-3	TGTGCCAGCAGTGCCCGGACCGGACTGGGAGAGACCCAGTACTTC	CASSARTGLGETQYF
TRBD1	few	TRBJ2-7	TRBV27	TGTGCCAGCAGTCCTTCAACGGGGACAGTGGAGCAGTACTTC	CASSPSTGTVEQYF
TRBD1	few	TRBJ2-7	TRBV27	TGTGCCAGCAGTTTATCCTCCTCCGGGACAGCTCACCCCTACGAGCAGTACTTC	CASSLSSSGTAHPYEQYF
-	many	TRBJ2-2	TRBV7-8	TGTGCCAGCAGCTTAGGGCTAGAGGTGTGGGTCACCGGGGAGCTGTTTTTT	CASSLGLEVWVTGELFF
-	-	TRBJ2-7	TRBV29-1	TGCAGCGTGAAGGGGGGGGAAAGAGTCTACGAGCAGTACTTC	CSVKGGERVYEQYF
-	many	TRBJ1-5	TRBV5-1	TGCGCCAGCAGCTTGGATGGGGACAGCAATCAGCCCCAGCATTTT	CASSLDGDSNQPQHF
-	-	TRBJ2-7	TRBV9	TGTGCCAGCAGCGTTGGGGAGTTTCGGTACGAGCAGTACTTC	CASSVGEFRYEQYF
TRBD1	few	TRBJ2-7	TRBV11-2	TGTGCCAGCAGCTTGGAAGGACAGGGGCCAACCTACGAGCAGTACTTC	CASSLEGQGPTYEQYF
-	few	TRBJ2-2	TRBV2	TGTGCCAGCAGCACATCCAGGGCCCTACCCAGGACCGGGGAGCTGTTTTTT	CASSTSRALPRTGELFF